The T cell receptor beta chain under discussion was sequenced for a study of beta chain features in type 1 diabetes. Study-level findings and limits: Because the template was cDNA, high-expressing cells might be over-represented.

Sorting with CD45RO/CCR7/CD25/CD127/CD95/CD27 yielded naive, central memory, regulatory and stem-like memory CD4+ cells. On this clone: No antigen is known for it.

Expressed TCRB transcripts were sequenced because the isolated RNA had all been reverse transcribed beforehand. TCRdb's table, derived via immunoSEQ multiplex PCR, lists solely in-frame clones and lacks some. The sample gives 450,000 to 600,000 clones, approximately 30% of which show up once; roughly 0.066% is in the top ten. The germline V gene encodes CDR1 SEHNR and CDR2 FQNEAQ (reference sequence). The CDR3 consists of 15 residues. With 5 bases clipped from V and 3 bases from J, the junction kept 9 bases outside the gene matches. This clonotype was sampled from a man aged 18 to 29 in good health. Sequenced sample: naive CD4+ T cells from blood. This chain uses TRBV7-9 with TRBJ2-7; 8 bases are shared with TRBD1. The CDR3 loop reads CASSPAQGQGYEQYF. CDR3 coding DNA: TGTGCCAGCAGCCCCGCTCAAGGACAGGGCTACGAGCAGTACTTC.